The T cell receptor (beta chain) described here comes from a study of blood T cell repertoires in COVID-19. Study information: COVID-19 samples from acute and convalescent phases originated in the United States, Italy and Spain. In each case, the material was cDNA or gDNA derived from T cells, B-cell-depleted T cells, or PBMCs.

With respect to this clone: In the same sample, other DNA sequences code for this CDR3.

Original processing notes: Nucleated cell number was recorded as an estimate derived from reference gene primer amplification. The repertoire was sequenced with immunoSEQ multiplex PCR; TCRdb's copy has only in-frame clones and lacks some. V and J calls and clone size are as listed in that table; D and trimming were resolved from the DNA. In the table there are 150,000 to 200,000 clones, about 75% of which are singletons. Sequenced material: peripheral blood. The sequence derives from a woman in her 70s with acute or convalescent COVID-19.

CDR3 loop: CAISGDRGHGYTF. The CDR3 nucleotides read TGTGCCATCAGTGGGGACAGGGGCCATGGCTACACCTTC. The chain couples TRBV10-3 to TRBJ1-2; 10 bases are a match to TRBD1. Germline-derived CDR1 and CDR2 are ENHRY and SYGVKD. The CDR3 has 13 residues. Trimming took 4 bases from V and 6 from J; bases not matched to a gene: 2.